The 27 T cell receptor beta chains given below trace back to one sample, sequenced in a study of human T cells and chemical hapten exposure. TCRdb ran MiXCR on the RACE reads and lists one entry per CDR3 protein. The profile shows 190,000 or so distinct CDR3 sequences, around 25% of them singletons. Time point specified: patch test 3, about 24 weeks after DPC sensitization. As for treatment: therapeutic diphenylcyclopropenone sensitization with weekly scalp DPC. The sequencing here drew on whole blood, taken in connection with sensitization to the hapten diphenylcyclopropenone (DPC). All receptors derive from a woman between 35 and 50 years old with alopecia areata. Some clones in this sample may be carry-over from other donors' samples.

The J gene is TRBJ2-3, the V gene TRBV24-1, with 7 bases fitting TRBD1. The V and J ends lost 12 bases and 1 base, in that order; junction bases with no gene match: 3. Germline CDR1 reads KGHDR; CDR2 reads SFDVKD. The CDR3 loop spans 12 amino acids. The CDR3 DNA sequence: TGTGCCTCCGGACAGGGCACAGATACGCAGTATTTT. It translates to CASGQGTDTQYF.

The chain uses TRBV7-2 and TRBJ2-1; TRBD2 agrees at 13 bases. CDR3 size: 14 residues. The ends lost 4 bases at V and 15 bases at J; junction bases unmatched: 9. CDR1 SGHTA and CDR2 FQGNSA come from the germline V gene. The CDR3 protein is CASSSSGLAGDRFF. In DNA form, the CDR3 reads TGTGCCAGCAGCTCCTCAGGACTAGCGGGAGATCGGTTCTTC. The full variable domain, its missing parts supplied by reference TRBV7-2 and TRBJ2-1, is GAGVSQSPSNKVTEKGKDVELRCDPISGHTALYWYRQSLGQGLEFLIYFQGNSAPDKSGLPSDRFSAERTGGSVSTLTIQRTQQEDSAVYLCASSSSGLAGDRFFGPGTRLTVL.

The rearrangement joins TRBV20-1 to TRBJ1-1; 8 bases are shared with TRBD1. Germline CDR1 is DFQATT and CDR2 is SNEGSKA (reference sequence). The CDR3 has 13 amino acids. The ends lost 3 bases at V and 0 bases at J; junction bases unmatched: 0. CDR3 region: CSASRGLNTEAFF. The CDR3 DNA follows: TGCAGTGCTAGCAGGGGGCTGAACACTGAAGCTTTCTTT.

This clonotype was seen many times. J is TRBJ1-6 and V is TRBV10-3; maybe TRBD1 (5 bases). V dropped 2 bases and J dropped 6 bases, with 5 bases sitting between them. The CDR3 is made up of 13 amino acids. The germline V gene encodes CDR1 ENHRY and CDR2 SYGVKD. CDR3 bases: TGTGCCATCAGTGAGGACAGTAATTCACCCCTCCACTTT. This sequence encodes CAISEDSNSPLHF.

A few counts support this clonotype. The V gene is TRBV4-2, the J gene TRBJ1-2; maybe TRBD1 (5 bases). Trimming stripped 3 bases from V and 3 bases from J, with 14 bases between. The germline CDR1 and CDR2 sequences are LGHNA and YNFKEQ. The CDR3 covers 15 residues. The chain's CDR3 is CASSQGPTDHYGYTF. DNA of the CDR3: TGTGCCAGCAGCCAGGGTCCGACAGACCACTATGGCTACACCTTC.

The chain uses TRBV12-3 or TRBV12-4 and TRBJ2-3; D perhaps matches TRBD2 (6 bases). The V end lost 5 bases, the J end lost 5 bases, and 14 bases lay between the germline ends. This CDR3 comprises 14 residues. DNA for the CDR3: TGTGCCAGCAGTAAACGGGACTTTGTAGATACGCAGTATTTT. Amino acid sequence: CASSKRDFVDTQYF.

This chain joins TRBV28 and TRBJ2-6; TRBD2 is a possible D gene (5 bases). Trimming stripped 4 bases from V and 8 bases from J, with 18 bases between. The germline gives CDR1 MDHEN, CDR2 SYDVKM. The CDR3 extends over 16 amino acids. The CDR3 DNA sequence: TGTGCCAGCAGTTCCCTAACCCGGACCGGGACCAACGTCCTGACTTTC. The encoded protein is CASSSLTRTGTNVLTF.

The chain carries TRBV6-4 and TRBJ2-3, with D possibly being TRBD2 (6 bases). CDR1 MRHNA and CDR2 SNTAGT come from the germline V gene. This CDR3 is 16 amino acids long. V lost 0 bases and J lost 4, with 14 bases in between. The CDR3 DNA is TGTGCCAGCAGTGACTCTGGAGGGAGGAGGTCAGATACGCAGTATTTT. It codes for CASSDSGGRRSDTQYF.

The V gene is TRBV7-2, the J gene TRBJ2-1; 11 bases fit TRBD2. The length of the CDR3 is 16 residues. Looked up from germline, CDR1 is SGHTA and CDR2 is FQGNSA. V lost 1 base to trimming and J lost 10 bases; unmatched junction nucleotides: 9. The CDR3 DNA sequence: TGTGCCAGCAGCTTAGAGGGTAGCGGGAGGGCGGGCGAGCAGTTCTTC. As protein: CASSLEGSGRAGEQFF.

This clonotype was detected only a few times. This rearrangement joins TRBV4-1 to TRBJ1-4, with 8 bases matching TRBD1. The CDR3 totals 15 residues. The V segment lost 3 bases and the J segment 4 bases; nucleotides outside the gene matches: 4. Germline CDR1 MGHRA, CDR2 YSYEKL. The CDR3 spells CASSHKDRVNEKLFF. In nucleotides, the CDR3 is TGCGCCAGCAGCCATAAGGACAGGGTTAATGAAAAACTGTTTTTT.

This clonotype was counted only a few times. CDR3 protein: CASSYSGRGTFPYEQYF. Written as DNA, the CDR3 is TGTGCCAGCAGTTACTCAGGCAGGGGCACTTTTCCCTACGAGCAGTACTTC. The chain joins TRBV6-5 to TRBJ2-7; TRBD1 is a possible D gene (6 bases). The CDR3 spans 17 residues. Germline V CDR1 and CDR2: MNHEY, SVGAGI. Trimming shortened V by 0 bases and J by 2 bases, and 17 bases separated the two germline ends.

The chain employs TRBV20-1 and TRBJ2-1, with D maybe TRBD2 (6 bases). CDR3 length equals 16 residues. The germline V gene encodes CDR1 DFQATT and CDR2 SNEGSKA (reference sequence). V was clipped by 6 bases and J by 6 bases, with 24 bases between them. The CDR3 protein is CSATRPGTGMINEQFF. The DNA of the CDR3 is TGCAGTGCGACCCGACCCGGGACTGGGATGATCAATGAGCAGTTCTTC.

A few counts support this clonotype. The chain uses TRBV15 and TRBJ1-4; no firm D call. The CDR3 spans 14 residues. Per the germline V gene, CDR1 is LNHNV and CDR2 is YYDKDF (reference sequence). Deletions cut 3 bases from V and 7 bases from J, with 12 bases between. The CDR3: CATSRKGLGEKLFF. The CDR3 nucleotides read TGTGCCACCAGCAGGAAGGGATTGGGTGAAAAACTGTTTTTT.

This clonotype is medium-sized within its sample. The chain uses TRBV29-1 and TRBJ2-1; the D gene is possibly TRBD2 (5 bases). The CDR3 loop spans 11 amino acids. Germline assignment: CDR1 SQVTM and CDR2 ANQGSEA. The ends were cut back, 4 bases at V and 9 bases at J, with 10 bases in the middle. Here the CDR3 reads CSVASGGEQFF. The CDR3 bases are TGCAGCGTTGCCAGCGGTGGTGAGCAGTTCTTC.

A few counts support this clonotype. The rearrangement joins TRBV5-1 to TRBJ1-1; possible D gene TRBD1, 6 bases. This CDR3 contains 15 residues. Germline V lookup: CDR1 SGHRS, CDR2 YFSETQ. Deletions cut 4 bases from V and 2 bases from J, with 15 bases between. The CDR3 sequence: CASSTNGQPNTEAFF. The CDR3 coding sequence is TGCGCCAGCAGCACAAATGGACAGCCCAACACTGAAGCTTTCTTT. Full variable domain (remainder filled in from reference TRBV5-1 and TRBJ1-1): KAGVTQTPRYLIKTRGQQVTLSCSPISGHRSVSWYQQTPGQGLQFLFEYFSETQRNKGNFPGRFSGRQFSNSRSEMNVSTLELGDSALYLCASSTNGQPNTEAFFGQGTRLTVV.

The sample holds a few counts of this clonotype. V usage is TRBV6-5 and J usage is TRBJ2-6, with D possibly TRBD1 on 5 matching bases. Trimming stripped 8 bases from V and 0 bases from J, with 8 bases between. Germline loops: CDR1 MNHEY, CDR2 SVGAGI. This CDR3 contains 14 residues. As DNA, the CDR3 is TGTGCCAGCTCAGGGATCTCTGGGGCCAACGTCCTGACTTTC. This gives the protein CASSGISGANVLTF.

The chain is built from TRBV5-1 and TRBJ2-5; D remains unclear. This CDR3 contains 13 residues. Germline CDR1 and CDR2: SGHRS and YFSETQ. V was pared by 7 bases and J by 5 bases, with 15 bases between. Here the CDR3 reads CASGSQVQETQYF. The CDR3 bases are TGCGCCAGCGGTAGCCAGGTTCAGGAGACCCAGTACTTC.

A few counts support this clonotype. The V gene is TRBV24-1, the J gene TRBJ2-3; 15 bases are shared with TRBD2. This CDR3 has 16 amino acids. The J segment lost 5 bases and the V segment lost 3 bases, leaving 2 bases of the junction unmatched. CDR1 and CDR2 (germline): KGHDR, SFDVKD. This CDR3 reads CATSDPGLAGGDTQYF. The CDR3 nucleotides are TGTGCCACCAGTGATCCGGGACTAGCGGGGGGAGATACGCAGTATTTT.

This clonotype has at least ten counts. The CDR3 protein is CASTPRANTGELFF. The CDR3 region has the DNA TGCGCCAGCACCCCTAGGGCGAACACCGGGGAGCTGTTTTTT. The chain joins TRBV4-3 to TRBJ2-2; D call uncertain. CDR1 is LGHNA and CDR2 is YSLEER in the germline V gene. This CDR3 has 14 residues. V lost 7 bases and J lost 0, with 9 bases in between.

The chain recombines TRBV5-1 with TRBJ2-2; 8 nucleotides match TRBD2. The CDR3 consists of 12 residues. J was trimmed by 10 bases and V by 9 bases; bases with no gene match: 8. CDR1 SGHRS and CDR2 YFSETQ come from the germline V gene. Written as DNA, the CDR3 is TGCGCCACCTCCCGGGAGGGTGCGGAGCTGTTTTTT. It encodes CATSREGAELFF.

This chain connects TRBV5-1 to TRBJ2-7; 8 nucleotides align to TRBD1. The V segment lost 4 bases and the J segment 4 bases; nucleotides outside the gene matches: 7. From germline, CDR1 is SGHRS and CDR2 YFSETQ. This CDR3 contains 14 residues. As DNA, the CDR3 is TGCGCCAGCAGCCGGGACAGGTCCCTTTACGAGCAGTACTTC. Protein product: CASSRDRSLYEQYF.

This chain joins TRBV6-5 and TRBJ2-1; TRBD1 matches at 12 bases. In germline, CDR1 is MNHEY, CDR2 SVGAGI. Trimming at V came to 4 bases and at J to 9 bases, leaving 4 bases not matched to a gene. The CDR3 is 14 residues long. CDR3 region: CASSSGQGAIEQFF. The CDR3, as DNA: TGTGCCAGCAGTTCGGGACAGGGGGCGATTGAGCAGTTCTTC.

The rearrangement uses TRBV7-2 and TRBJ2-1; 9 nucleotides line up with TRBD2. V lost 6 bases to trimming and J lost 6 bases; unmatched junction nucleotides: 12. This CDR3 spans 16 amino acids. CDR1 and CDR2 (germline): SGHTA, FQGNSA. CDR3 sequence: CASSYLSGSMGNEQFF. The CDR3 DNA sequence: TGTGCCAGCAGTTACCTTAGCGGGAGTATGGGCAATGAGCAGTTCTTC.

Only a few counts were recorded for this clonotype. The gene calls are TRBV20-1 and TRBJ2-1, with D tentatively TRBD2 (6 bases). The CDR3 has 15 residues. Per germline, CDR1 DFQATT and CDR2 SNEGSKA (reference sequence). V gave up 5 bases and J gave up 3 bases, with 17 bases separating them. The CDR3 loop reads CSASLALTLYNEQFF. DNA for the CDR3: TGCAGTGCTTCCCTAGCGCTAACCCTCTACAATGAGCAGTTCTTC.

This sequence joins TRBV5-1 and TRBJ1-4; the D is unclear. The CDR3 is made up of 16 amino acids. Trimming removed 0 bases from V and 5 bases from J, with 14 bases in between. Germline-derived CDR1 and CDR2 are SGHRS and YFSETQ. CDR3 sequence: CASSLAPAGLNEKLFF. The CDR3 coding sequence is TGCGCCAGCAGCTTGGCTCCGGCAGGCCTAAATGAAAAACTGTTTTTT. Drawing the rest from reference TRBV5-1 and TRBJ1-4, the complete variable domain is KAGVTQTPRYLIKTRGQQVTLSCSPISGHRSVSWYQQTPGQGLQFLFEYFSETQRNKGNFPGRFSGRQFSNSRSEMNVSTLELGDSALYLCASSLAPAGLNEKLFFGSGTQLSVL.

The chain combines TRBV7-2 with TRBJ2-2, with 9 bases matching TRBD2. The trim removed 4 bases at V and 4 bases at J, leaving 1 base unmatched. The CDR3 loop spans 14 amino acids. In germline, CDR1 is SGHTA, CDR2 FQGNSA. CDR3: CASSSGLATGELFF. The CDR3 region has the DNA TGTGCCAGCAGCTCGGGACTAGCCACCGGGGAGCTGTTTTTT.

This chain joins TRBV20-1 and TRBJ1-4; D is unresolved. Trimming took off 6 bases at V and 6 bases at J, with 14 bases between the two ends. The CDR3 spans 13 residues. Germline assignment: CDR1 DFQATT and CDR2 SNEGSKA (reference sequence). CDR3 in amino acids: CSALPATDEKLFF. The CDR3 DNA reads as TGCAGTGCCCTCCCGGCGACGGATGAAAAACTGTTTTTT.